This T cell receptor (beta chain) was sequenced for a study of CD8 T cells in ankylosing spondylitis. This clonotype was observed a few times. Its target is unknown. V gave up 6 bases and J gave up 4 bases; unmatched junction bases: 9. CDR1 is DFQATT and CDR2 is SNEGSKA in the germline V gene (reference sequence). CDR3 length: 15 residues. Findings of the study overall: Significant enrichment of disease-linked clones was reported in matched ankylosing spondylitis synovial fluid. Made up of fewer than 10 highly homologous variants, a TCR beta motif appeared characteristic of ankylosing spondylitis blood.

MiXCR, run by TCRdb on the 5' RACE reads, gives a single entry per CDR3 protein. The table lists hundreds of thousands of distinct CDR3 sequences, 12% of them singletons, with approximately 0.51% in the top ten. The TCR sequence derives from a male donor with ankylosing spondylitis. The sequenced sample consisted of blood, either unsorted or a sorted T cell fraction (not recorded which). The genes are TRBV20-1 and TRBJ2-3; TRBD1 matches at 11 bases. The CDR3 DNA reads as TGCAGTGCCGCACTAGGACAGGGGGCCCCAGATACGCAGTATTTT. Its protein is CSAALGQGAPDTQYF.